This is a list of T cell receptor beta chains from one sample in a study of blood T cell repertoires in COVID-19. The method was immunoSEQ multiplex PCR; TCRdb's version includes in-frame clones alone and lacks a portion of them. Among 150,000 to 180,000 clones, 70% to 85% were seen once, and the ten largest hold 0.63%. Sequenced input: peripheral blood. The receptors originated from a man in his fifties or sixties with COVID-19, enrolled during active disease. CDR3s leave out the opening cysteine and the closing phenylalanine or tryptophan. The order of the fields is V gene, CDR3 protein.

v_call: TRBV11-2
cdr3_aa: ASSLDDPGGTKNIQY

v_call: TRBV10-3
cdr3_aa: AISGRAGTGLQVSGNTIY

v_call: TRBV19
cdr3_aa: ASRVTGDPAYEQY

v_call: TRBV5-8
cdr3_aa: ASSLDAGIRNEQY

v_call: TRBV27
cdr3_aa: ASSLSFNEVDRGNYGYT

v_call: TRBV6-2/TRBV6-3
cdr3_aa: ASSYSNTNTGELF

v_call: TRBV6-5
cdr3_aa: ASSYRAGETQY

v_call: TRBV7-9
cdr3_aa: ASSLGGTAQETQY

v_call: TRBV5-5
cdr3_aa: ASSLGFSQGGGVSEAF

v_call: TRBV9
cdr3_aa: ASSVVPSGTGTDTQY

v_call: TRBV6-6
cdr3_aa: ASSDPGWTNTEAF

v_call: TRBV2
cdr3_aa: ASSEYRGYGYT

v_call: TRBV7-3
cdr3_aa: ASSLRAGQGPGYGYT

v_call: TRBV27
cdr3_aa: ASSEPGPAETQY

v_call: TRBV5-1
cdr3_aa: ASRTRLNTEAF

v_call: TRBV5-1
cdr3_aa: ASSLRDSQGYT

v_call: TRBV27
cdr3_aa: ASSPYRGLLYEQY

v_call: TRBV20-1
cdr3_aa: SASMTVAQPQH

v_call: TRBV11-2
cdr3_aa: ASSPPAQARGEQF

v_call: TRBV12-5
cdr3_aa: ASAKSGTGGNYGYT

v_call: TRBV5-4
cdr3_aa: ASSSNRGTYGYT

v_call: TRBV6-5
cdr3_aa: ASKDRGNGGAEAF

v_call: TRBV5-8
cdr3_aa: ASSFGAATGDAGNTIY

v_call: TRBV7-8
cdr3_aa: ASSLVDRGYEQY

v_call: TRBV7-2
cdr3_aa: ASSLDGSPGNTIY

v_call: TRBV6-4
cdr3_aa: ASSEWSGETQY

v_call: TRBV6-5
cdr3_aa: ASSYVARVNTEAF

v_call: TRBV19
cdr3_aa: ATRDRVNQPQH

v_call: TRBV5-1
cdr3_aa: ASSGGTGGYQETQY

v_call: TRBV7-2
cdr3_aa: ASSQTSGGAYNEQF

v_call: TRBV5-4
cdr3_aa: ASTGLGSTGELF

v_call: TRBV7-3
cdr3_aa: ASSPDRDTEAF

v_call: TRBV7-9
cdr3_aa: ASSLALVVDSSGNTIY

v_call: TRBV15
cdr3_aa: ATSRGDTNTEAF

v_call: TRBV18
cdr3_aa: ASSLFETSGRALVNEQF